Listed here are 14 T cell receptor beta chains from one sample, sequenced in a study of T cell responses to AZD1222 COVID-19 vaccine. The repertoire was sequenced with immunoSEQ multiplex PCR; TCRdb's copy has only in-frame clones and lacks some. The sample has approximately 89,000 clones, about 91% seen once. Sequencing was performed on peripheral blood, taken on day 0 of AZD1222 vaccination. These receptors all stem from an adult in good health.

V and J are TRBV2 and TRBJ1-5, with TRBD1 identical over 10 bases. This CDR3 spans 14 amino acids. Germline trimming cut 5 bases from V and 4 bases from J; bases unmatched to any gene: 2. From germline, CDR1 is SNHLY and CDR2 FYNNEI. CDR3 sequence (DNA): TGTGCCAGCAGTCCGGGACAGGGGAATCAGCCCCAGCATTTT. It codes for CASSPGQGNQPQHF.

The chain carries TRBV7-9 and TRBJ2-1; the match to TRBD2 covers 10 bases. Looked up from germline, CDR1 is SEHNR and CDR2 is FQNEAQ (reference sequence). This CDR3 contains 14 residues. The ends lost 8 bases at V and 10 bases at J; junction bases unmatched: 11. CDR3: CASSMVAGGQEQFF. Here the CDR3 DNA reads TGTGCCAGCTCCATGGTAGCGGGAGGTCAGGAGCAGTTCTTC. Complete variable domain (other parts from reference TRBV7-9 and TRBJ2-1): DTGVSQNPRHKITKRGQNVTFRCDPISEHNRLYWYRQTLGQGPEFLTYFQNEAQLEKSRLLSDRFSAERPKGSFSTLEIQRTEQGDSAMYLCASSMVAGGQEQFFGPGTRLTVL.

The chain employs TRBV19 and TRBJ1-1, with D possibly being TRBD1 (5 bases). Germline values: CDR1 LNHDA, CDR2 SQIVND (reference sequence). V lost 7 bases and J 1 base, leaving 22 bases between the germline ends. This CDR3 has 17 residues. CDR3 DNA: TGTGCCAGTACCCCTGACGGAGGGAACAGGAGGAACACTGAAGCTTTCTTT. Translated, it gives CASTPDGGNRRNTEAFF.

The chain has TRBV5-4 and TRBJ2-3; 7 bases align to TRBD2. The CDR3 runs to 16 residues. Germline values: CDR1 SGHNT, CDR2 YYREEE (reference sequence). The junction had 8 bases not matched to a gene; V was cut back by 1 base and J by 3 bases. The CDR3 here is CASSLIYGGRTDTQYF. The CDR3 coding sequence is TGTGCCAGCAGCTTGATCTATGGCGGGAGAACAGATACGCAGTATTTT. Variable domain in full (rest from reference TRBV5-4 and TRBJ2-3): ETGVTQSPTHLIKTRGQQVTLRCSSQSGHNTVSWYQQALGQGPQFIFQYYREEENGRGNFPPRFSGLQFPNYSSELNVNALELDDSALYLCASSLIYGGRTDTQYFGPGTRLTVL.

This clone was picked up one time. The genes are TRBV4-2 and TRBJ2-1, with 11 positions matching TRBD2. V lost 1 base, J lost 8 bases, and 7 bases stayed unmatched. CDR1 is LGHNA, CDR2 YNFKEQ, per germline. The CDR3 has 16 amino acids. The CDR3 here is CASSQVRSGRVYEQFF. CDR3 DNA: TGTGCCAGCAGCCAAGTGCGTAGCGGGAGGGTCTATGAGCAGTTCTTC.

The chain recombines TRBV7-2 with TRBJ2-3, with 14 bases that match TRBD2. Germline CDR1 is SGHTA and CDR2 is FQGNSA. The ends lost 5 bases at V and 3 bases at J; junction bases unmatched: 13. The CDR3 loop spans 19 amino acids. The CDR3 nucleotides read TGTGCCAGCAGCCCCGGACTAGCGGGAGGAAGGTTGCCGACAGATACGCAGTATTTT. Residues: CASSPGLAGGRLPTDTQYF. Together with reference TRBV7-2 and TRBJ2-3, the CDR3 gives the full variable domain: GAGVSQSPSNKVTEKGKDVELRCDPISGHTALYWYRQSLGQGLEFLIYFQGNSAPDKSGLPSDRFSAERTGGSVSTLTIQRTQQEDSAVYLCASSPGLAGGRLPTDTQYFGPGTRLTVL.

CDR3 protein: CASQQGGGDYGYTF. CDR3 DNA sequence: TGTGCCAGTCAACAGGGAGGAGGGGACTATGGCTACACCTTC. The rearrangement uses TRBV28 and TRBJ1-2; D may be TRBD1 (6 bases). The germline V gene encodes CDR1 MDHEN and CDR2 SYDVKM. This CDR3 spans 14 amino acids. V was clipped by 9 bases and J by 3 bases, with 17 bases between them.

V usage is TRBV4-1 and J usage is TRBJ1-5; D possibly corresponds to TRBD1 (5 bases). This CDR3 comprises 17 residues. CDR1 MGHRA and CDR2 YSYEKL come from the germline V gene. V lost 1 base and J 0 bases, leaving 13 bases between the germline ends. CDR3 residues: CASSQAAGSYSNQPQHF. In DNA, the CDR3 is TGCGCCAGCAGCCAAGCGGCAGGGTCCTATAGCAATCAGCCCCAGCATTTT.

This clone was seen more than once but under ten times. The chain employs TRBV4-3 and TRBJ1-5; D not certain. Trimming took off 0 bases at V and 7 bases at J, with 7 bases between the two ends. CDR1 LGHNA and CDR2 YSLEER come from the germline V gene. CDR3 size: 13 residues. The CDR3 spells CASSQDREQPQHF. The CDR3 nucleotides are TGCGCCAGCAGCCAAGATAGGGAACAGCCCCAGCATTTT.

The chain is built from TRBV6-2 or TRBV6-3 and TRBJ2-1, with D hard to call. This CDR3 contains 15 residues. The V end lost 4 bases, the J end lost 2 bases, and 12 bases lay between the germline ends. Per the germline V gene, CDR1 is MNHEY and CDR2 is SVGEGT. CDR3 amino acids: CASSFGPGPYNEQFF. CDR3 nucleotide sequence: TGTGCCAGCAGTTTCGGCCCAGGTCCCTACAATGAGCAGTTCTTC.

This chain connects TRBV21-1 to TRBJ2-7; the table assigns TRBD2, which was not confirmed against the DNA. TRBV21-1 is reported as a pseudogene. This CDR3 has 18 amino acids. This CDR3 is CASSKIPSSGGSSYEQYF. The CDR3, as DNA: TGTGCCAGCAGCAAAATCCCCTCTAGCGGGGGGAGCTCCTACGAGCAGTACTTC.

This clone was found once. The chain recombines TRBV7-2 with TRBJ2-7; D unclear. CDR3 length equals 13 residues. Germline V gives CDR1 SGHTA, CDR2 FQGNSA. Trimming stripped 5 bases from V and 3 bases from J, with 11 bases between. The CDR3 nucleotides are TGTGCCAGCAGCCCTCGACTGGTCTACGAGCAGTACTTC. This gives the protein CASSPRLVYEQYF.

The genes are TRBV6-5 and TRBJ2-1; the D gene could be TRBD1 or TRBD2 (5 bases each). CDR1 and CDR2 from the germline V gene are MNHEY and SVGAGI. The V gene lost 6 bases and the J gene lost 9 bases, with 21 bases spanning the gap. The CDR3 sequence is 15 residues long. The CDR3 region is CASRETGTSFGEQFF. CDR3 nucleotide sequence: TGTGCCAGCAGGGAGACCGGGACCAGTTTCGGTGAGCAGTTCTTC.

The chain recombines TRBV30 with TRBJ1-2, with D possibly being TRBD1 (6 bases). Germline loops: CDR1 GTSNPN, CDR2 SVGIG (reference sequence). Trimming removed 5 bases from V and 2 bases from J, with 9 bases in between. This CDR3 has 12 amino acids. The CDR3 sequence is CAWAGQNYGYTF. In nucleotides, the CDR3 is TGTGCCTGGGCAGGACAGAACTATGGCTACACCTTC.